A selection of T cell receptor beta chains follows, all from one sample in a study of blood T cell repertoires in COVID-19. Sequencing was performed with immunoSEQ multiplex PCR; in TCRdb, only in-frame clones are kept and a portion is missing. The sample consists of approximately 190,000 clones, roughly 87% of them appearing once. Material for sequencing was peripheral blood. These receptor sequences come from a woman aged 35 to 49 with acute or convalescent COVID-19. The CDR3 runs from the conserved cysteine through the conserved F or W. Fields, in order: clone size, V gene, D gene, J gene, CDR3 protein, CDR3 DNA. A D gene is named only where the DNA matches it firmly. Clone size is stated in some rows and not others, as once, few, many or a class when expanded.

clone_size: NA; v_call: TRBV11-2; d_call: NA; j_call: TRBJ2-3; cdr3_aa: CASSLVPGPDTQYF; cdr3_nt: TGTGCCAGCAGCTTAGTCCCAGGGCCAGATACGCAGTATTTT
clone_size: once; v_call: TRBV6-5; d_call: TRBD1; j_call: TRBJ2-7; cdr3_aa: CASSYGQGAASYEQYF; cdr3_nt: TGTGCCAGCAGTTACGGTCAGGGGGCCGCCTCCTACGAGCAGTACTTC
clone_size: NA; v_call: TRBV3-1/TRBV3-2; d_call: TRBD1; j_call: TRBJ1-2; cdr3_aa: CASSQDEAGGSYGYTF; cdr3_nt: TGTGCCAGCAGCCAAGATGAGGCAGGGGGTAGCTATGGCTACACCTTC
clone_size: once; v_call: TRBV6-5; d_call: NA; j_call: TRBJ1-2; cdr3_aa: CASLPTGNYGYTF; cdr3_nt: TGTGCCAGCCTACCCACAGGAAACTATGGCTACACCTTC
clone_size: NA; v_call: TRBV18; d_call: TRBD1; j_call: TRBJ1-2; cdr3_aa: CASSPPTGDYGYTF; cdr3_nt: TGTGCCAGCTCACCACCGACAGGGGATTATGGCTACACCTTC
clone_size: NA; v_call: TRBV12-3/TRBV12-4; d_call: NA; j_call: TRBJ2-7; cdr3_aa: CASSFQGSYEQYF; cdr3_nt: TGTGCCAGCAGTTTTCAGGGTAGCTACGAGCAGTACTTC
clone_size: NA; v_call: TRBV27; d_call: TRBD1; j_call: TRBJ1-5; cdr3_aa: CASSFNRDRDQPQHF; cdr3_nt: TGTGCCAGCAGTTTCAACAGGGACAGGGATCAGCCCCAGCATTTT
clone_size: NA; v_call: TRBV6-1; d_call: NA; j_call: TRBJ1-2; cdr3_aa: CASSDNPEGGYTF; cdr3_nt: TGTGCCAGCAGTGATAATCCCGAGGGTGGCTACACCTTC
clone_size: NA; v_call: TRBV3-1/TRBV3-2; d_call: NA; j_call: TRBJ1-2; cdr3_aa: CASSQGQGIYGYTF; cdr3_nt: TGTGCCAGCAGCCAAGGCCAGGGGATCTATGGCTACACCTTC
clone_size: few; v_call: TRBV20-1; d_call: TRBD1; j_call: TRBJ1-4; cdr3_aa: CSASPLFRQGTAEKLFF; cdr3_nt: TGCAGTGCTAGTCCACTCTTTCGACAGGGCACGGCCGAAAAACTGTTTTTT
clone_size: few; v_call: TRBV28; d_call: TRBD1; j_call: TRBJ2-7; cdr3_aa: CASSPLLQGGSYEQYF; cdr3_nt: TGTGCCAGCAGCCCACTCCTACAGGGGGGCTCCTACGAGCAGTACTTC
clone_size: NA; v_call: TRBV19; d_call: NA; j_call: TRBJ1-2; cdr3_aa: CASSREAVYFDGYTF; cdr3_nt: TGTGCCAGTAGTAGAGAGGCAGTGTATTTCGATGGCTACACCTTC
clone_size: NA; v_call: TRBV11-2; d_call: TRBD1; j_call: TRBJ1-1; cdr3_aa: CASSYTTGRHAFF; cdr3_nt: TGTGCCAGCAGCTACACGACAGGGCGCCACGCTTTCTTT
clone_size: once; v_call: TRBV25-1; d_call: NA; j_call: TRBJ1-1; cdr3_aa: CASSTTGFTEAFF; cdr3_nt: TGTGCCAGCAGTACGACAGGTTTTACTGAAGCTTTCTTT
clone_size: NA; v_call: TRBV29-1; d_call: NA; j_call: TRBJ2-1; cdr3_aa: CSVEGSDAIEQFF; cdr3_nt: TGCAGCGTAGAAGGCAGCGACGCCATAGAGCAGTTCTTC
clone_size: NA; v_call: TRBV5-1; d_call: TRBD1; j_call: TRBJ1-4; cdr3_aa: CASSSNQGAREKLFF; cdr3_nt: TGCGCCAGCAGCTCGAATCAGGGGGCCCGGGAAAAACTGTTTTTT
clone_size: NA; v_call: TRBV24-1; d_call: NA; j_call: TRBJ2-3; cdr3_aa: CATSAGGAPADTQYF; cdr3_nt: TGTGCCACCAGTGCGGGTGGGGCACCCGCAGATACGCAGTATTTT
clone_size: NA; v_call: TRBV29-1; d_call: NA; j_call: TRBJ1-3; cdr3_aa: CSVPDSSGNTIYF; cdr3_nt: TGCAGCGTTCCCGACAGCTCTGGAAACACCATATATTTT
clone_size: few; v_call: TRBV5-8; d_call: NA; j_call: TRBJ1-3; cdr3_aa: CASSFVYSGNTIYF; cdr3_nt: TGTGCCAGCAGCTTTGTTTACTCTGGAAACACCATATATTTT
clone_size: NA; v_call: TRBV12-3/TRBV12-4; d_call: NA; j_call: TRBJ2-7; cdr3_aa: CASSFYRTAQYF; cdr3_nt: TGTGCCAGCAGTTTTTACAGGACCGCCCAGTACTTC
clone_size: NA; v_call: TRBV4-1; d_call: TRBD1; j_call: TRBJ2-7; cdr3_aa: CASSQEGQKNYEQYF; cdr3_nt: TGCGCCAGCAGCCAAGAGGGACAGAAGAATTACGAGCAGTACTTC
clone_size: NA; v_call: TRBV2; d_call: TRBD2; j_call: TRBJ2-1; cdr3_aa: CASSVGAGGEGEQFF; cdr3_nt: TGTGCCAGCAGTGTAGGAGCGGGAGGGGAGGGTGAGCAGTTCTTC
clone_size: medium-sized; v_call: TRBV29-1; d_call: TRBD2; j_call: TRBJ2-7; cdr3_aa: CSVELLGGFLGEQYF; cdr3_nt: TGCAGCGTTGAACTCCTGGGAGGGTTCTTGGGCGAGCAGTACTTC
clone_size: NA; v_call: TRBV2; d_call: NA; j_call: TRBJ1-5; cdr3_aa: CASSFETGLNQPQHF; cdr3_nt: TGTGCCAGCAGTTTTGAGACAGGCTTAAATCAGCCCCAGCATTTT
clone_size: NA; v_call: TRBV9; d_call: TRBD1; j_call: TRBJ2-1; cdr3_aa: CASSVRTGDNEQFF; cdr3_nt: TGTGCCAGCAGCGTACGCACAGGGGACAATGAGCAGTTCTTC
clone_size: NA; v_call: TRBV19; d_call: TRBD2; j_call: TRBJ2-5; cdr3_aa: CASSIGDYPQETQYF; cdr3_nt: TGTGCCAGTAGTATCGGGGACTACCCCCAAGAGACCCAGTACTTC